This entry is about one TCR beta chain. Its antigen is not identified. The data originate from a study of a mutant IDH1 vaccine in newly diagnosed glioma. About the study: Most patients had received both radiotherapy and temozolomide, the prior options being radiotherapy, temozolomide, or both. In the visit schedule, V12 fell in week 35, while V13 fell in week 47.

Time point indicated: week 47, end of study. A single vaccine dose contained 300 ug of mutant IDH1 20-mer peptide, and topical imiquimod was used with it. The vaccination schedule gave patients eight doses in weeks 1, 3, 5, 7, 11, 15, 19 and 23. The donors had new WHO grade 3 or 4 astrocytomas; these were IDH1-mutant and ATRX-lost. The CDR3 contains 16 residues. Trimming removed 5 bases from V and 6 bases from J, with 21 bases in between. The V gene's germline CDR1 is SEHNR and CDR2 FQNEAQ (reference sequence). The method was immunoSEQ multiplex PCR; TCRdb's version includes in-frame clones alone and lacks a portion of them. The sample lists fewer than 95,000 clones; approximately 80% were seen once.

The source material was PBMCs, sampled from a glioma patient whose treatment included an IDH1 peptide vaccine. J is TRBJ2-3 and V is TRBV7-9, with a weak D call TRBD2 (6 bases). The source of this sequence is a man aged 40-49 years with glioma. In DNA form, the CDR3 reads TGTGCCAGCAGCACCAATACGGGACTTTGGGCGGATACGCAGTATTTT. Protein: CASSTNTGLWADTQYF.